The present TCR beta chain was sequenced within a study of blood T cell repertoires in COVID-19 (TCRdb year 2020). General notes on the study: Samples covering the acute and convalescent phases of COVID-19 were provided by collaborators in the United States, Italy and Spain. The prospective study material was composed of cDNA or gDNA derived from T cells, B-cell-depleted T cells, or PBMCs. Deeply sampled blood TCRbeta repertoires from subjects exposed to, actively infected with, or recovered from COVID-19 were included in the dataset. The repertoires were released in a freely available public database meant as a resource for research on the immune response to SARS-CoV-2. The samples were drawn from two sources: the first 160 participants of the ongoing ImmuneRACE study, and fewer than 1,500 subjects contributed by 6 global collaborators. The sample metadata nearly always contained a de-identified subject ID, COVID-19 status, age in years and sex. Where HLA class I and class II types were available, the types were taken from metadata supplied by the sample provider, not from assay-based typing. The research as a whole found: Clinical and demographic metadata were provided uncurated, with the amount varying by source and participant.

As encoded in the germline V gene, CDR1 is MGHRA while CDR2 is YSYEKL. At the junction V is shortened by 1 base and J by 6 bases, with 10 bases in between. Including cysteine and phenylalanine, the CDR3 has 15 amino acids. Solely the CDR3 DNA is kept, with 45 bases framed from the first base. TCRbeta CDR3 regions were amplified from genomic DNA using the immunoSEQ Assay, a bias-controlled multiplex PCR. Per the authors' processing: Nucleated cell counts per sample were estimated from amplification of reference gene primers within the assay. To quantify the absolute abundance of each unique TCRbeta CDR3 rearrangement, sequence reads were collapsed and filtered. Productive Simpson clonality was computed per sample as the square root of Simpson's diversity index over productive rearrangements. In its TCRdb copy, this immuneACCESS table keeps in-frame sequences only and misses some clones. Where compared with another copy, unresolved V genes explain less than half of these, and the others have no known cause. The V and J calls and clone size are taken from that table; D and trimming were inferred from the DNA. The sample data list some 320,000 clones, and around 84% of these were observed just once. 1.5% to 2% of the sample lies in the top ten.

Enrolling through a virtual design, the prospective study's participants ranged in age from roughly 18 to 89 years and lived across roughly 24 United States geographic areas. Cohort assignment in the prospective study relied on participant-reported clinical history from a screening survey and a study questionnaire. Exposed participants were defined as having been in contact with someone with a PCR-confirmed or clinician-diagnosed COVID-19 case within 2 weeks of study entry. Each participant in the prospective study had whole blood, serum and a nasopharyngeal or oropharyngeal swab collected by mobile phlebotomists. Additional blood draws and questionnaires over an approximately two-month period could optionally be provided by prospective study participants. Prospective study blood samples were shipped either frozen or at room temperature before DNA extraction. Remarks on this clone: Its antigen has not been determined. No base quality information exists; no much larger clone differs at one position.

This receptor was taken from a woman aged 25 to 39 who had been exposed to COVID-19. The chain employs TRBV4-1 and TRBJ1-6; 5 matching bases give a weak D call of TRBD1. The sequenced material came from PBMCs or T cells enriched from blood (not recorded which). The nucleotide sequence reads TGCGCCAGCAGCCAAGTCGGGGGTTCTAATTCACCCCTCCACTTT. This sequence encodes CASSQVGGSNSPLHF.